Presented here are 23 T cell receptor beta chains from one specimen sequenced in a study of beta chain features in type 1 diabetes (dated by TCRdb to between 2017 and 2018). The method was the immunoSEQ multiplex PCR assay. All of the isolated RNA was reverse transcribed with the High Capacity cDNA Reverse Transcription Kit, so expressed TCRB transcripts were sequenced. The table comes from immuneACCESS by way of TCRdb, which keeps in-frame sequences with V and J called. Part of the clones is missing from these tables; in studies checked, under half for an unresolved V gene and the rest for unknown reasons. This sample comprises more than 150,000 clones, about an eighth of them detected only once. The ten most abundant clones make up roughly 0.6% of the sample. The sample taken for sequencing was central memory CD4+ T cells from blood. Receptor source: a woman aged 18-29 years in good health.

The chain recombines TRBV30 with TRBJ1-1; D may be TRBD1 (6 bases). CDR1 GTSNPN and CDR2 SVGIG come from the germline V gene (reference sequence). The CDR3 has 14 amino acids. V was trimmed by 5 bases and J by 1 base, leaving 14 bases between them. The CDR3 is CAWDPGHENTEAFF. The CDR3 bases are TGTGCCTGGGACCCGGGACACGAGAACACTGAAGCTTTCTTT.

V is TRBV9 and J is TRBJ1-3; unclear D gene. V lost 2 bases and J 0 bases, leaving 15 bases between the germline ends. The CDR3 extends over 17 amino acids. The germline gives CDR1 SGDLS, CDR2 YYNGEE. Here the CDR3 reads CASSVRGLPPSGNTIYF. The CDR3 nucleotides read TGTGCCAGCAGCGTCCGAGGATTACCCCCCTCTGGAAACACCATATATTTT.

CDR3 protein: CASSLTSQDRLVRGYTF. The CDR3 DNA follows: TGCGCCAGCAGCTTGACTTCACAGGACAGGCTTGTGCGTGGCTACACCTTC. This chain connects TRBV5-1 to TRBJ1-2; TRBD1 matches 7 bases. Germline CDR1 SGHRS, CDR2 YFSETQ. The junction had 16 bases not matched to a gene; V was cut back by 1 base and J by 7 bases. The CDR3 consists of 17 residues.

The J gene is TRBJ2-1, the V gene TRBV5-1, with 10 bases that match TRBD2. The CDR3 consists of 15 residues. V was pared by 4 bases and J by 4 bases, with 5 bases of the junction left unmatched. CDR1 and CDR2 from the germline V gene are SGHRS and YFSETQ. CDR3 protein: CASSQGLAVYNEQFF. As DNA, the CDR3 is TGCGCCAGCAGCCAAGGACTAGCGGTATACAATGAGCAGTTCTTC.

This chain connects TRBV2 to TRBJ1-5; D not resolved. Between the trimmed V and J ends, which lost 3 bases and 0 bases, there was a span of 9 bases. Per the germline V gene, CDR1 is SNHLY and CDR2 is FYNNEI. CDR3 length: 15 amino acids. The chain's CDR3 is CASSDHQDSNQPQHF. The CDR3 nucleotides are TGTGCCAGCAGTGATCATCAGGATAGCAATCAGCCCCAGCATTTT.

This clone was observed a handful of times. V and J are TRBV28 and TRBJ2-3, with 9 bases fitting TRBD1. V shed 1 base and J 2 bases; nucleotides not matched to a gene: 4. The CDR3 has 16 residues. Germline V CDR1 and CDR2: MDHEN, SYDVKM. CDR3 residues: CASSLYRDRVTDTQYF. CDR3 nucleotide sequence: TGTGCCAGCAGTTTATATCGGGACAGGGTCACAGATACGCAGTATTTT.

This clone was observed a handful of times. The J gene is TRBJ1-5, the V gene TRBV19, with D maybe TRBD1 (6 bases). Per the germline V gene, CDR1 is LNHDA and CDR2 is SQIVND (reference sequence). CDR3 length equals 15 residues. V was cut by 5 bases and J by 8 bases, with 19 bases left in between. Here the CDR3 reads CASSGSTGQGEPQHF. DNA of the CDR3: TGTGCCAGTAGTGGATCTACAGGGCAAGGAGAGCCCCAGCATTTT.

The chain combines TRBV4-2 with TRBJ2-7, with 12 nucleotides matching TRBD1. V trimming: 4 bases; J trimming: 4 bases; junction bases outside the gene matches: 8. The CDR3 covers 16 residues. The V gene's germline CDR1 is LGHNA and CDR2 YNFKEQ. The CDR3 spells CASSLPPGQGAYEQYF. The DNA for the CDR3 is TGTGCCAGCAGCCTACCTCCGGGACAGGGGGCTTACGAGCAGTACTTC.

The gene calls are TRBV5-1 and TRBJ2-1, with 8 positions matching TRBD1. The CDR3 extends over 15 amino acids. V shed 0 bases, J shed 5 bases, and the junction held 4 bases outside the gene matches. Germline V gene lookup returns CDR1 SGHRS and CDR2 YFSETQ. In nucleotides, the CDR3 is TGCGCCAGCAGCTTGGCAGGGGGCATCAACAATGAGCAGTTCTTC. Encoded protein: CASSLAGGINNEQFF.

This chain links TRBV5-4 with TRBJ2-5; a possible D gene is TRBD2 (5 bases). The CDR3 runs 14 residues. Trimming stripped 4 bases from V and 0 bases from J, with 10 bases between. Germline loops: CDR1 SGHNT, CDR2 YYREEE (reference sequence). This CDR3 reads CASSPRGDQETQYF. In nucleotides, the CDR3 is TGTGCCAGCAGCCCCCGGGGAGACCAAGAGACCCAGTACTTC. The full variable domain, completed using reference TRBV5-4 and TRBJ2-5, is ETGVTQSPTHLIKTRGQQVTLRCSSQSGHNTVSWYQQALGQGPQFIFQYYREEENGRGNFPPRFSGLQFPNYSSELNVNALELDDSALYLCASSPRGDQETQYFGPGTRLLVL.

This chain links TRBV9 with TRBJ2-1; no clear D. The CDR3 covers 15 residues. Germline CDR1 SGDLS, CDR2 YYNGEE. The germline V and J ends were trimmed by 5 bases and 5 bases, with 17 bases remaining between them. The CDR3 protein is CASSRSSEANNEQFF. CDR3 nucleotides: TGTGCCAGCAGTAGATCGAGCGAAGCTAACAATGAGCAGTTCTTC.

The chain recombines TRBV25-1 with TRBJ2-7, with TRBD2 identical over 10 bases. The CDR3 runs 13 residues. Per the germline V gene, CDR1 is MGHDK and CDR2 is SYGVNS. Trimming took 7 bases from V and 3 from J; bases not matched to a gene: 3. The chain's CDR3 is CASIPSGSYEQYF. The CDR3 DNA sequence: TGTGCCAGCATCCCTAGCGGGAGCTACGAGCAGTACTTC.

This rearrangement joins TRBV28 to TRBJ1-2, with TRBD1 matching 9 bases. Trimming cost V 3 bases and J 3 bases; bases outside gene matches: 5. Germline lookup yields CDR1 MDHEN and CDR2 SYDVKM. The CDR3 sequence is 15 residues long. CDR3 in amino acids: CASSLWTGADYGYTF. CDR3 DNA sequence: TGTGCCAGCAGTTTGTGGACAGGGGCGGACTATGGCTACACCTTC.

This clone was counted once. V is TRBV19 and J is TRBJ1-3; possibly TRBD1 for D (6 bases). Trimming removed 7 bases at V and 0 bases at J, with 10 bases between. This CDR3 is 14 amino acids long. From germline, CDR1 is LNHDA and CDR2 SQIVND (reference sequence). The CDR3 loop is CASIRGASGNTIYF. The CDR3 region has the DNA TGTGCCAGTATTCGGGGGGCCTCTGGAAACACCATATATTTT.

The rearrangement links TRBV6-4 to TRBJ2-1, with D possibly matching TRBD2 (6 bases). There are 14 residues in the CDR3. V lost 4 bases and J 10 bases, leaving 17 bases between the germline ends. Germline values: CDR1 MRHNA, CDR2 SNTAGT. The CDR3 DNA reads TGTGCCAGCAGTGCGGGACTGAATGCCGCGGAGCAGTTCTTC. As protein: CASSAGLNAAEQFF.

Only a few counts were recorded for this clone. The J gene is TRBJ2-2, the V gene TRBV7-2, with 8 bases fitting TRBD2. V was clipped by 5 bases and J by 0 bases; unmatched bases: 11. Germline CDR1 SGHTA, CDR2 FQGNSA. This CDR3 comprises 18 residues. DNA for the CDR3: TGTGCCAGCAGCCTTCTGACTAGCGCCGTTACGAACACCGGGGAGCTGTTTTTT. This codes for CASSLLTSAVTNTGELFF.

V and J are TRBV4-3 and TRBJ2-7, with 8 bases lining up with TRBD1. CDR3 length: 16 amino acids. CDR1 is LGHNA, CDR2 YSLEER, per germline. Germline trimming cut 4 bases from V and 6 bases from J; bases unmatched to any gene: 14. The CDR3 DNA reads TGCGCCAGCAGCCCGGGGAATGGACAGGGAGGCCGCGAGCAGTACTTC. It is translated as CASSPGNGQGGREQYF.

This clone was seen only a few times. This chain uses TRBV27 with TRBJ2-7, with 8 nucleotides matching TRBD1. This CDR3 region has 14 residues. The germline V gene encodes CDR1 MNHEY and CDR2 SMNVEV (reference sequence). The V gene end was trimmed by 5 bases and the J gene end by 1 base; junction bases not matched to a gene: 4. The CDR3 reads CASSDRDRSYEQYF. CDR3 DNA sequence: TGTGCCAGCAGTGACCGGGACAGGTCCTACGAGCAGTACTTC.

The genes are TRBV6-1 and TRBJ2-3, with 7 bases aligning to TRBD2. Trimming cost V 4 bases and J 0 bases; bases outside gene matches: 7. Germline CDR1 reads MNHNS; CDR2 reads SASEGT. This CDR3 is 16 amino acids long. DNA for the CDR3: TGTGCCAGCAGTGGGCGAGCGGGAAGGAGCACAGATACGCAGTATTTT. Amino acids: CASSGRAGRSTDTQYF.

There are a few counts of this clone. The chain joins TRBV18 to TRBJ2-7, with D possibly being TRBD2 (5 bases). Trimming pared 3 bases from V and 5 bases from J, leaving 14 bases between. The CDR3 runs to 14 residues. The germline V gene has CDR1 KGHSH and CDR2 LQKENI. The CDR3 DNA reads as TGTGCCAGCTCACCGGAGCCGGGGATCCACGAGCAGTACTTC. Amino acids: CASSPEPGIHEQYF.

The chain combines TRBV28 with TRBJ2-2, with 7 nucleotides matching TRBD1. V dropped 8 bases and J dropped 6; count of bases not matched to a gene: 9. Germline V gene sequence: CDR1 MDHEN, CDR2 SYDVKM. The CDR3 consists of 14 residues. The CDR3, as DNA: TGTGCCAGCTCGCCAGGGGACAGCGCCGGGGAGCTGTTTTTT. Translation: CASSPGDSAGELFF.

The sample holds a few counts of this clone. The J gene is TRBJ1-3, the V gene TRBV7-9, with TRBD1 as a possible D gene (6 bases). V lost 6 bases and J 2 bases, leaving 14 bases between the germline ends. CDR1 and CDR2 (germline): SEHNR, FQNEAQ (reference sequence). The CDR3 covers 15 residues. This chain's CDR3 is CASSPPGGPGNTIYF. The CDR3 coding sequence is TGTGCCAGCAGTCCCCCGGGGGGCCCTGGAAACACCATATATTTT.

In this sample, this clone turned up once. The chain is built from TRBV27 and TRBJ2-7; possibly TRBD1 for D (6 bases). CDR3 length: 9 amino acids. Per the germline V gene, CDR1 is MNHEY and CDR2 is SMNVEV (reference sequence). For the CDR3, the DNA is TGTGTGGGGGCGGACGAGCAGTACTTC. Residues: CVGADEQYF.